This is a list of T cell receptor beta chains from one sample in a study of blood T cell repertoires in COVID-19. Assay used: immunoSEQ multiplex PCR; TCRdb lists only in-frame clones, some missing. There are about 190,000 clones in the sample; 80% to 85% occur only once, and roughly 6.6% lies in the top ten. The sequencing input was peripheral blood. These receptors were taken from a woman in her thirties or forties with acute or convalescent COVID-19. Both conserved end residues are part of each CDR3. D genes are given only for firm matches. Expanded clones get a size class; other rows say once, few or many, or leave the size out.

size	V	D	J	CDR3	DNA
.	TRBV25-1	.	TRBJ1-4	CASSEPSSSINEKLFF	TGTGCCAGCAGTGAGCCGAGCTCCTCCATAAATGAAAAACTGTTTTTT
.	TRBV13	TRBD2	TRBJ2-7	CASSKTSGSSYEQYF	TGTGCCAGCAGCAAAACTAGCGGGAGCTCCTACGAGCAGTACTTC
.	TRBV7-9	TRBD1	TRBJ2-3	CASSLGTGGLTDTQYF	TGTGCCAGCAGCTTAGGAACAGGGGGCCTCACAGATACGCAGTATTTT
.	TRBV20-1	.	TRBJ2-7	CSVAGDEQYF	TGCAGTGTTGCGGGCGACGAGCAGTACTTC
.	TRBV5-4	.	TRBJ1-4	CASSFTGARDEKLFF	TGTGCCAGCAGCTTTACGGGAGCCAGAGATGAAAAACTGTTTTTT
few	TRBV28	.	TRBJ1-3	CASSLSRVAGNTIYF	TGTGCCAGCAGTTTGTCTCGAGTGGCTGGAAACACCATATATTTT
.	TRBV5-1	.	TRBJ2-7	CASSLAQGQFSEQYF	TGCGCCAGCAGCTTGGCTCAGGGACAATTTAGCGAGCAGTACTTC
.	TRBV30	.	TRBJ2-1	CAWSVLGIRDEQFF	TGTGCCTGGAGTGTACTCGGGATTCGGGATGAGCAGTTCTTC
.	TRBV6-4	.	TRBJ2-1	CASSDAPVTIREQFF	TGTGCCAGCAGTGACGCCCCCGTCACTATTCGGGAGCAGTTCTTC
.	TRBV28	.	TRBJ1-5	CASSTNPGLHQPQHF	TGTGCCAGCAGTACTAATCCCGGGTTGCATCAGCCCCAGCATTTT
.	TRBV24-1	.	TRBJ1-5	CATSDRFGPRDQPQHF	TGTGCCACCAGTGATAGGTTTGGGCCGAGGGATCAGCCCCAGCATTTT
.	TRBV7-9	.	TRBJ2-7	CASDLQGGRQYF	TGTGCCAGCGACTTACAGGGAGGGCGGCAGTACTTC
.	TRBV3-1/TRBV3-2	.	TRBJ1-6	CASSQQGSRNSPLHF	TGTGCCAGCAGCCAACAGGGGTCCCGGAATTCACCCCTCCACTTT
.	TRBV5-8	TRBD1	TRBJ2-1	CASGQAIYNEQFF	TGTGCCAGTGGACAGGCCATATACAATGAGCAGTTCTTC
once	TRBV29-1	.	TRBJ2-2	CSVYSGTPGYTGELFF	TGCAGCGTTTACTCCGGGACACCAGGCTACACCGGGGAGCTGTTTTTT
few	TRBV7-9	.	TRBJ1-2	CASSFLQVYGYTF	TGTGCCAGCAGCTTTTTACAGGTGTATGGCTACACCTTC
.	TRBV28	.	TRBJ1-6	CASSFFNVAGGLRNSPLHF	TGTGCCAGCAGTTTTTTTAATGTGGCAGGAGGGTTGAGGAATTCACCCCTCCACTTT
.	TRBV7-2	TRBD1	TRBJ2-2	CASRGTGANTGELFF	TGTGCCAGCAGAGGGACAGGGGCGAACACCGGGGAGCTGTTTTTT
few	TRBV5-1	TRBD1	TRBJ1-1	CASSLARGPMNTEAFF	TGCGCCAGCAGCTTGGCCAGGGGGCCCATGAACACTGAAGCTTTCTTT
.	TRBV7-9	TRBD1	TRBJ2-7	CASSLWTGGGWYFHEQYF	TGTGCCAGCAGCTTATGGACAGGGGGCGGATGGTATTTCCACGAGCAGTACTTC
.	TRBV29-1	.	TRBJ1-5	CSVGFRGGSNQPQHF	TGCAGCGTTGGTTTTAGGGGGGGGAGCAATCAGCCCCAGCATTTT
.	TRBV7-9	TRBD1	TRBJ2-3	CASTVGQGVPYF	TGTGCCAGCACCGTGGGACAGGGGGTTCCGTATTTT
.	TRBV5-1	.	TRBJ1-3	CASRTDSGNTIYF	TGCGCCAGCAGGACAGACTCTGGAAACACCATATATTTT
.	TRBV28	.	TRBJ1-1	CASSFRGVAFF	TGTGCCAGCAGTTTTCGGGGTGTAGCTTTCTTT
.	TRBV7-2	.	TRBJ1-5	CASSLYQGNQPQHF	TGTGCCAGCAGCTTATACCAGGGGAATCAGCCCCAGCATTTT
.	TRBV6-5	TRBD2	TRBJ2-5	CASRTSGGFQETQYF	TGTGCCAGCCGGACTAGCGGGGGTTTCCAAGAGACCCAGTACTTC
.	TRBV28	TRBD1	TRBJ2-7	CASSFPRDRFSYEQYF	TGTGCCAGCAGTTTCCCCCGGGACAGGTTTTCCTACGAGCAGTACTTC
once	TRBV7-9	.	TRBJ2-7	CASSLPMGLRGYEQYF	TGTGCCAGCAGCTTACCTATGGGACTGCGGGGATACGAGCAGTACTTC
.	TRBV18	TRBD2	TRBJ2-5	CASSLGTKETQYF	TGTGCCAGCTCACTCGGGACTAAAGAGACCCAGTACTTC
.	TRBV7-9	TRBD1	TRBJ1-2	CASSWGKGQGLYGYTF	TGTGCCAGCAGCTGGGGTAAGGGACAGGGCCTCTATGGCTACACCTTC
.	TRBV27	.	TRBJ2-1	CASRSAGHLHNEQFF	TGTGCCAGCAGATCGGCGGGCCACCTACACAATGAGCAGTTCTTC
.	TRBV7-9	.	TRBJ2-3	CASSAGTDTQYF	TGTGCCAGCAGTGCCGGGACAGATACGCAGTATTTT
.	TRBV7-9	.	TRBJ1-1	CASSLVQGRNTEAFF	TGTGCCAGCAGCTTAGTACAGGGCCGGAACACTGAAGCTTTCTTT
.	TRBV4-2	.	TRBJ1-6	CASSQDRPTYGSPLHF	TGTGCCAGCAGCCAAGATCGCCCAACATACGGGTCACCCCTCCACTTT
.	TRBV7-2	.	TRBJ2-3	CASSPRWFTDTQYF	TGTGCCAGCAGCCCCCGGTGGTTCACAGATACGCAGTATTTT
.	TRBV2	.	TRBJ1-3	CASSFQGTGDTIYF	TGTGCCAGCAGTTTCCAGGGCACGGGGGACACCATATATTTT
.	TRBV9	TRBD1	TRBJ1-3	CASSATGAGNTIYF	TGTGCCAGCAGCGCGACAGGGGCAGGAAACACCATATATTTT
.	TRBV10-1	.	TRBJ1-5	CASSEQGYQPQHF	TGCGCCAGCAGTGAACAGGGCTATCAGCCCCAGCATTTT
once	TRBV7-8	.	TRBJ2-7	CASSLVPGVLHEQYF	TGTGCCAGCAGCTTAGTGCCGGGGGTCCTACACGAGCAGTACTTC